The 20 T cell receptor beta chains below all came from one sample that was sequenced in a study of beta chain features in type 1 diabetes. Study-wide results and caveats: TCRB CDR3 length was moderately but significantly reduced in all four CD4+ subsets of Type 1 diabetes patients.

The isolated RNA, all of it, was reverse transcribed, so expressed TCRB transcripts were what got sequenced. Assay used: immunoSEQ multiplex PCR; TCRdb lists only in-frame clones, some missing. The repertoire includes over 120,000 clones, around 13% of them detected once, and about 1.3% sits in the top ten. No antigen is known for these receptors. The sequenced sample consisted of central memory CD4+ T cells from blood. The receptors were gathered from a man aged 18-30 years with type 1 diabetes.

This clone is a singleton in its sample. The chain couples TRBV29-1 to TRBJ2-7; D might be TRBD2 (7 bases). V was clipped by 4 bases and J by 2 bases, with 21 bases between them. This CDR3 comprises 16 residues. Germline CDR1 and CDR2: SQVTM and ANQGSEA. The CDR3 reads CSVGFGTGGHAYEQYF. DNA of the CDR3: TGCAGCGTTGGTTTTGGGACGGGGGGCCACGCCTACGAGCAGTACTTC.

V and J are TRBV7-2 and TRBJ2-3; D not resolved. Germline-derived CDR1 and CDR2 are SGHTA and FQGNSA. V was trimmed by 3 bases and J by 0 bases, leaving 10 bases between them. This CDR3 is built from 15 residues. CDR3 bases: TGTGCCAGCAGCTTTAACGCGGCTAGCACAGATACGCAGTATTTT. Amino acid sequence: CASSFNAASTDTQYF. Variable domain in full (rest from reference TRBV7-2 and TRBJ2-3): GAGVSQSPSNKVTEKGKDVELRCDPISGHTALYWYRQSLGQGLEFLIYFQGNSAPDKSGLPSDRFSAERTGGSVSTLTIQRTQQEDSAVYLCASSFNAASTDTQYFGPGTRLTVL.

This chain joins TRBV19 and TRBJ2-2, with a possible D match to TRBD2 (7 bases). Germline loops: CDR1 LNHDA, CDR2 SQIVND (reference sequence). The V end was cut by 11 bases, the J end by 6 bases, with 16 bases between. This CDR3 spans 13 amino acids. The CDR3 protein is CAGGDITAGELFF. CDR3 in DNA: TGTGCCGGGGGGGACATAACCGCCGGGGAGCTGTTTTTT.

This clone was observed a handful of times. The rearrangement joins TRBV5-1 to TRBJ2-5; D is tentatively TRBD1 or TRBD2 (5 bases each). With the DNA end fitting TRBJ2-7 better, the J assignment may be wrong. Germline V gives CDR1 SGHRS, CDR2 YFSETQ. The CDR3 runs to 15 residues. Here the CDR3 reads CASSLARGTGYEQYF. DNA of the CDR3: TGCGCCAGCAGCTTGGCTCGGGGCACGGGTTACGAGCAGTACTTC.

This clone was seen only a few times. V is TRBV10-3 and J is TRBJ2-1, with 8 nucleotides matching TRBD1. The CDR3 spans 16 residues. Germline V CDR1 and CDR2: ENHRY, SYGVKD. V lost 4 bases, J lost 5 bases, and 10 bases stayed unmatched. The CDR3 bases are TGTGCCATCAGTGGAACTGACAGGGGTTTGGACAATGAGCAGTTCTTC. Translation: CAISGTDRGLDNEQFF.

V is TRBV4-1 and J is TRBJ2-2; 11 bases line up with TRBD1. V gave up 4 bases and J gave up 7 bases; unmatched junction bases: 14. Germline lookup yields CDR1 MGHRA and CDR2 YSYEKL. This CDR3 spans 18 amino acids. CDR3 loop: CASSPYPSDRGQIGELFF. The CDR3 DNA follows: TGCGCCAGCAGCCCCTATCCCTCGGACAGGGGGCAAATCGGGGAGCTGTTTTTT.

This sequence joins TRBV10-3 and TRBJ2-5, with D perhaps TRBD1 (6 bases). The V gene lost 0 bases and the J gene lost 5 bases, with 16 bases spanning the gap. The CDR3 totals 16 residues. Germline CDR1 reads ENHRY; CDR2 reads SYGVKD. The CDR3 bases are TGTGCCATCAGTGAGTCAGTAGAGGGGGTGTTGGAGACCCAGTACTTC. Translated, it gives CAISESVEGVLETQYF.

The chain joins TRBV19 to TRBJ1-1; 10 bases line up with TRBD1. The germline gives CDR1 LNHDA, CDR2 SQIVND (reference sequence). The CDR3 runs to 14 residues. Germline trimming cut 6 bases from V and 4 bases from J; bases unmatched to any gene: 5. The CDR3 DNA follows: TGTGCCAGTAGATCCCGGGACAGGGGCACTGAAGCTTTCTTT. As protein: CASRSRDRGTEAFF. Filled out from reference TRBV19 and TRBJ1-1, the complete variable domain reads DGGITQSPKYLFRKEGQNVTLSCEQNLNHDAMYWYRQDPGQGLRLIYYSQIVNDFQKGDIAEGYSVSREKKESFPLTVTSAQKNPTAFYLCASRSRDRGTEAFFGQGTRLTVV.

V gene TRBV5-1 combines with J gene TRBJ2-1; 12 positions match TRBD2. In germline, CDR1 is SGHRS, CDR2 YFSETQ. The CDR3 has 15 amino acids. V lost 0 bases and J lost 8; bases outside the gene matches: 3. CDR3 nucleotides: TGCGCCAGCAGCTTGGTAACTAGCGGGGGGCATGAGCAGTTCTTC. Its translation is CASSLVTSGGHEQFF.

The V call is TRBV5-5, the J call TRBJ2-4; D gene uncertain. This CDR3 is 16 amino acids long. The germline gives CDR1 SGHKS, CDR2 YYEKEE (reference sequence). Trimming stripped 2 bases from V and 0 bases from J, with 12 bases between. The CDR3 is CASSFLSSSAKNIQYF. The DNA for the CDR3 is TGTGCCAGCAGCTTCTTAAGCTCCTCAGCCAAAAACATTCAGTACTTC.

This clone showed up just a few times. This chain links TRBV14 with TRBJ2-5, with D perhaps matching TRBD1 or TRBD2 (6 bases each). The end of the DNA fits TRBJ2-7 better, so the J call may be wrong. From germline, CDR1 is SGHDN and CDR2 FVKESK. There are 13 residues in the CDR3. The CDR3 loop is CASSQVGGREQYF. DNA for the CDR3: TGTGCCAGCAGCCAAGTTGGGGGGCGCGAGCAGTACTTC.

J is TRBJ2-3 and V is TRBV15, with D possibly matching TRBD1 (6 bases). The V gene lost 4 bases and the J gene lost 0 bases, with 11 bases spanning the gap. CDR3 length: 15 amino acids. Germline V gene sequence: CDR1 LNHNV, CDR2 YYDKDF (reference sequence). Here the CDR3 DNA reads TGTGCCACCAGCACCGGACAGTTTAGCACAGATACGCAGTATTTT. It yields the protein CATSTGQFSTDTQYF.

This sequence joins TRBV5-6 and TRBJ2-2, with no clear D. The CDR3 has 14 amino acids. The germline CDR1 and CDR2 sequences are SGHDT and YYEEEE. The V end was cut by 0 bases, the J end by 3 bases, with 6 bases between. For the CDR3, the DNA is TGTGCCAGCAGCTTGGTTAGTCACACCGGGGAGCTGTTTTTT. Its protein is CASSLVSHTGELFF.

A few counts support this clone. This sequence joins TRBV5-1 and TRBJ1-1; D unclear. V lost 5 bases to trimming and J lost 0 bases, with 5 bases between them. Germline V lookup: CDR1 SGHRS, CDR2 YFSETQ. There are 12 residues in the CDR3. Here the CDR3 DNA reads TGCGCCAGCAGAGACGTGAACACTGAAGCTTTCTTT. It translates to CASRDVNTEAFF.

The DNA for the CDR3 is TGTGCCAGCAGCCAGGGAGGGGCGAATGAAAAACTGTTTTTT. It encodes CASSQGGANEKLFF. The chain couples TRBV16 to TRBJ1-4; tentatively, D is TRBD1 (5 bases). Trimming pared 3 bases from V and 5 bases from J, leaving 10 bases between. Germline V gene data show CDR1 as KGHSY and CDR2 as FQNENV. The CDR3 sequence is 14 residues long.

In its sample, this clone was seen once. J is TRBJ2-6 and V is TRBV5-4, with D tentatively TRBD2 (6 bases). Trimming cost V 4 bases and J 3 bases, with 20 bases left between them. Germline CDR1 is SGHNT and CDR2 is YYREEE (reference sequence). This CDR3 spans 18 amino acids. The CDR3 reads CASSPPPGLHFGANVLTF. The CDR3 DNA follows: TGTGCCAGCAGCCCCCCGCCGGGACTGCACTTTGGGGCCAACGTCCTGACTTTC.

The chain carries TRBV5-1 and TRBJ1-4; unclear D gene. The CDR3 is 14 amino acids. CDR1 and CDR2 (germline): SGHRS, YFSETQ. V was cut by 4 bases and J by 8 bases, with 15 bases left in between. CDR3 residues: CASSVGVNEEKLFF. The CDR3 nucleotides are TGCGCCAGCAGCGTGGGAGTTAACGAGGAAAAACTGTTTTTT.

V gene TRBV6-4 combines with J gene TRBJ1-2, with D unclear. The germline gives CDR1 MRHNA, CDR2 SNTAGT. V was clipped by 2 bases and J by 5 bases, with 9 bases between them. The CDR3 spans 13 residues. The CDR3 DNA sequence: TGTGCCAGCAGTGACGAGGGAGGATATGGCTACACCTTC. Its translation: CASSDEGGYGYTF.

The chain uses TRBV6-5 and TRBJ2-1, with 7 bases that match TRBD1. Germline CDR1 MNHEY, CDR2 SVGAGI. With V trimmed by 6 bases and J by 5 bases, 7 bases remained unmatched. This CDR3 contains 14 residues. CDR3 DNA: TGTGCCAGCAGAGAGACAGGGTTCAACAATGAGCAGTTCTTC. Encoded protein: CASRETGFNNEQFF.

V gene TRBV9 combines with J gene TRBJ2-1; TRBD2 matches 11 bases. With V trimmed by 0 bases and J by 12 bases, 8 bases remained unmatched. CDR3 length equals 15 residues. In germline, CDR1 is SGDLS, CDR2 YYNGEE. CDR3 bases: TGTGCCAGCAGCGTAGTCATTAGCGGGGGGGCCCGGCAGTTCTTC. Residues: CASSVVISGGARQFF.